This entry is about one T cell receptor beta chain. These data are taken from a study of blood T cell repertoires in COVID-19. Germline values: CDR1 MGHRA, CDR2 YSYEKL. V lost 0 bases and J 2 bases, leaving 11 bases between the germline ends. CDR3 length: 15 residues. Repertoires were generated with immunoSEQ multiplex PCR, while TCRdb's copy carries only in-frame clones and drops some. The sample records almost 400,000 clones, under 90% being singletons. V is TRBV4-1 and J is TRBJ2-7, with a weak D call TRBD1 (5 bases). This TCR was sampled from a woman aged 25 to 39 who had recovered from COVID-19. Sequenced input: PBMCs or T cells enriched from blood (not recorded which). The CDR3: CASSQDGQAAYEQYF. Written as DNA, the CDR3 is TGCGCCAGCAGCCAAGATGGACAAGCAGCCTACGAGCAGTACTTC.